This T cell receptor (beta chain) was sequenced in a study of OX40 agonist ivuxolimab in advanced cancers. Findings and limits, study-wide: The authors did not determine the antigen specificity of the expanded peripheral T cells. Several nonresponders also turned out to have low normalized T-cell clonal expansion.

About this clone: Its antigen is still unknown.

Patients who had autoimmune disease history or got systemic immunosuppression were left out. Here immunoSEQ multiplex PCR was the method, and the copy in TCRdb shows in-frame clones only, minus some. This sample has approximately 58,000 clones, with 82% found just once. CDR3 size: 16 residues. The V and J ends lost 7 bases and 0 bases respectively, with 16 bases between them. Germline assignment: CDR1 MNHEY and CDR2 SMNVEV (reference sequence). Sequencing was performed on CD4+ or CD8+ T cells sorted from blood, taken in a trial of the OX40 agonist ivuxolimab. The clonotype was recovered from an adult with an advanced solid tumor such as melanoma, head and neck, liver or kidney cancer. The J gene is TRBJ2-1, the V gene TRBV27; a weak D match, TRBD2 (6 bases). CDR3 DNA sequence: TGTGCCAGCAATAGTGAGTGGCGGGGCTCCTACAATGAGCAGTTCTTC. This codes for CASNSEWRGSYNEQFF.